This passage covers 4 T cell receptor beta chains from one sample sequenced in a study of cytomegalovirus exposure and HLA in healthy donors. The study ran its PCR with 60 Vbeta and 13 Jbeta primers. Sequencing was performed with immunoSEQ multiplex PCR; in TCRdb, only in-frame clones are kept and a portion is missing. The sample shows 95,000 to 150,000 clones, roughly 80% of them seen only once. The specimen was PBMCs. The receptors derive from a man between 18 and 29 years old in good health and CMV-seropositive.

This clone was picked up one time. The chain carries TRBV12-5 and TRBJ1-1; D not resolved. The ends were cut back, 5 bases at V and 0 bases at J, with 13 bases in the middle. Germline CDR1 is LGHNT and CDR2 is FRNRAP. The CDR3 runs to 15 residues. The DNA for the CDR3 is TGTGCTAGTGGTCTCCGGACGGGATTGAACACTGAAGCTTTCTTT. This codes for CASGLRTGLNTEAFF.

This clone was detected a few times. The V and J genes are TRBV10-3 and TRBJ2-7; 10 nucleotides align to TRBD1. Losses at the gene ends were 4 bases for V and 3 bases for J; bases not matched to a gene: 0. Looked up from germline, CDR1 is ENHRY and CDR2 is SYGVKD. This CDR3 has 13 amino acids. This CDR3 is CAISGDRGYEQYF. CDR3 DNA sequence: TGTGCCATCAGTGGGGACAGGGGCTACGAGCAGTACTTC.

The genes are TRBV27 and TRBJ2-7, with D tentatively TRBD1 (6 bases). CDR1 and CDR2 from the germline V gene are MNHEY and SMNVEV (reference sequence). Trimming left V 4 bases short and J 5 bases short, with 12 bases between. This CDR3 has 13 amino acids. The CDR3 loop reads CASSWAGANEQYF. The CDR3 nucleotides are TGTGCCAGCAGTTGGGCAGGGGCAAACGAGCAGTACTTC.

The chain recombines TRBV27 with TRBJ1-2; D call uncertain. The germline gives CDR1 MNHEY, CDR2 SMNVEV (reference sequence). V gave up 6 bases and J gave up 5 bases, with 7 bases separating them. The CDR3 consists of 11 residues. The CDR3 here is CASSPGYGYTF. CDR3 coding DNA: TGTGCCAGCAGCCCGGGTTATGGCTACACCTTC.